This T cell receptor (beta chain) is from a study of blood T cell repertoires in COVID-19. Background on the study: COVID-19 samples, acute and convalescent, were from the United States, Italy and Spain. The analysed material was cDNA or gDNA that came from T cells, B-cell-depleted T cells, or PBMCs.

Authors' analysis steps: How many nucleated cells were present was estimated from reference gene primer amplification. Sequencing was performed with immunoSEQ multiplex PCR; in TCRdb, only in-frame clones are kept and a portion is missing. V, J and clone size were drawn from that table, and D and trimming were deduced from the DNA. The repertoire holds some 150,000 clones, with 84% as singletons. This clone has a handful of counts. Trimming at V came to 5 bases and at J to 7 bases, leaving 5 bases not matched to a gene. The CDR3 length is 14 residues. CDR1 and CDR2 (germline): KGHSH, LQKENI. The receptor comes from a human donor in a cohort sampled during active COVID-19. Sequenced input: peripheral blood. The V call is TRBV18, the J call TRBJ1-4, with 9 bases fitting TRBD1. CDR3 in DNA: TGTGCCAGCTCATCGGACAGGGGAAGTGAAAAACTGTTTTTT. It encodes CASSSDRGSEKLFF.